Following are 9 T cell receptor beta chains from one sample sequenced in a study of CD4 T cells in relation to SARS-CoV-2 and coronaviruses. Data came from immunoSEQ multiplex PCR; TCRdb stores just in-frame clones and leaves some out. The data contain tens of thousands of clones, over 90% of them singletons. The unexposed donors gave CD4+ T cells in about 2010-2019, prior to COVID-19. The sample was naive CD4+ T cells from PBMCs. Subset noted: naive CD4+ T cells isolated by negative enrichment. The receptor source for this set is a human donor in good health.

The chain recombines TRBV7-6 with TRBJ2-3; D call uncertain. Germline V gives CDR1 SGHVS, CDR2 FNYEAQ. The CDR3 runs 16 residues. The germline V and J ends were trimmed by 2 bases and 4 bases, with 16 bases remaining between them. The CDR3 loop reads CASSLSSSRIPDTQYF. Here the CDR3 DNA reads TGTGCCAGCAGCTTAAGTAGTTCGCGGATCCCAGATACGCAGTATTTT. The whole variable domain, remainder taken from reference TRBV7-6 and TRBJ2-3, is GAGVSQSPRYKVTKRGQDVALRCDPISGHVSLYWYRQALGQGPEFLTYFNYEAQQDKSGLPNDRFSAERPEGSISTLTIQRTEQRDSAMYRCASSLSSSRIPDTQYFGPGTRLTVL.

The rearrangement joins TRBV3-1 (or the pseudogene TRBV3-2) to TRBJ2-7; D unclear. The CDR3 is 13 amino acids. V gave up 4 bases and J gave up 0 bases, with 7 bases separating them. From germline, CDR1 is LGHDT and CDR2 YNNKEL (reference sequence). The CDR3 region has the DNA TGTGCCAGCAGCCCCCCCTTCTCCTACGAGCAGTACTTC. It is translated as CASSPPFSYEQYF.

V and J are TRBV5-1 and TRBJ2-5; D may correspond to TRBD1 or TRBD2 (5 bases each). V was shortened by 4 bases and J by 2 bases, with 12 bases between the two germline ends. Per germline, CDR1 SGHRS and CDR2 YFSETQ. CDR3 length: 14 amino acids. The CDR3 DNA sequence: TGCGCCAGCAGCCAGGGACGGATTCAAGAGACCCAGTACTTC. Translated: CASSQGRIQETQYF.

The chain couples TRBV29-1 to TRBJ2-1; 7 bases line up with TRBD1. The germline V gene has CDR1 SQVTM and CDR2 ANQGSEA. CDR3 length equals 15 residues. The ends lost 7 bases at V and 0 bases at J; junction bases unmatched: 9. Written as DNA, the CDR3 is TGCAGCGCGTTCGGAGCAGGGGGCTCCTACAATGAGCAGTTCTTC. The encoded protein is CSAFGAGGSYNEQFF.

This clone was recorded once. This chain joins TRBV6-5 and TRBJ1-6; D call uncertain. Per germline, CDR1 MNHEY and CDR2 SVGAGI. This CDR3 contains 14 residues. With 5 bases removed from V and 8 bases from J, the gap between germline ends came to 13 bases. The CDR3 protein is CASSPQERDSPLHF. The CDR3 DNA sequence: TGTGCCAGCAGTCCGCAGGAACGGGATTCACCCCTCCACTTT.

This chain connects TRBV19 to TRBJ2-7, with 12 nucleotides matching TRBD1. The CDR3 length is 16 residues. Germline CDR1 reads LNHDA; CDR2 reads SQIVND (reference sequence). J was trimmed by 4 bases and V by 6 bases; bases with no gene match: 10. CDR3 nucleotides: TGTGCCAGTAGCATCCGACCGGGACAGGGGGCATACGAGCAGTACTTC. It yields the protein CASSIRPGQGAYEQYF.

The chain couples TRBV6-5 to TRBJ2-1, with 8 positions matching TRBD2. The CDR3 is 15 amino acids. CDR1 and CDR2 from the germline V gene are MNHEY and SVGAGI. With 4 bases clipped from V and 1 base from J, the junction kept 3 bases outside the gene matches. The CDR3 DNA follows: TGTGCCAGCAGTTGGAGCGGGAGTTCCTACAATGAGCAGTTCTTC. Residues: CASSWSGSSYNEQFF.

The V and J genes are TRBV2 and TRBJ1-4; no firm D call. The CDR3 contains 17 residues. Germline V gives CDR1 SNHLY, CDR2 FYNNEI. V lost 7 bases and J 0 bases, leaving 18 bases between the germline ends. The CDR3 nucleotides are TGTGCCAGCAAGAAAGAGGGTGGCGTTGCAACTAATGAAAAACTGTTTTTT. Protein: CASKKEGGVATNEKLFF. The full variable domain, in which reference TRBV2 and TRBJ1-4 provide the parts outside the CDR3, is EPEVTQTPSHQVTQMGQEVILRCVPISNHLYFYWYRQILGQKVEFLVSFYNNEISEKSEIFDDQFSVERPDGSNFTLKIRSTKLEDSAMYFCASKKEGGVATNEKLFFGSGTQLSVL.

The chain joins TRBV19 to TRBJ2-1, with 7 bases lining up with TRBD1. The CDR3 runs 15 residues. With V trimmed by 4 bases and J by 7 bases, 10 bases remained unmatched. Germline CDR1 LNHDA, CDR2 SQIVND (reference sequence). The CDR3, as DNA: TGTGCCAGTAGTACGTACAGGGGTGAGGGTAATGAGCAGTTCTTC. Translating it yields CASSTYRGEGNEQFF.